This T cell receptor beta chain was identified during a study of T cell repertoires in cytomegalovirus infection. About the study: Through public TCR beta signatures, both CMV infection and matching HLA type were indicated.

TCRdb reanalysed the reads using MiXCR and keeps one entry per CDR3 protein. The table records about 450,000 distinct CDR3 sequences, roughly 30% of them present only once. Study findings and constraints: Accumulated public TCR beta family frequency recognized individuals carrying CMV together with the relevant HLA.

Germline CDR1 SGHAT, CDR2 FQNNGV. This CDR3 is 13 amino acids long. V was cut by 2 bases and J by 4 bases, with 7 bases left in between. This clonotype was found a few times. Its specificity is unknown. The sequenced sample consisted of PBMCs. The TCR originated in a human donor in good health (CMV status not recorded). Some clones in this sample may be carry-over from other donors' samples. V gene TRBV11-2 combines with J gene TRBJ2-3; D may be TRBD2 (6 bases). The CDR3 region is CASSLWGADTQYF. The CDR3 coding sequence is TGTGCCAGCAGCTTATGGGGGGCAGATACGCAGTATTTT.